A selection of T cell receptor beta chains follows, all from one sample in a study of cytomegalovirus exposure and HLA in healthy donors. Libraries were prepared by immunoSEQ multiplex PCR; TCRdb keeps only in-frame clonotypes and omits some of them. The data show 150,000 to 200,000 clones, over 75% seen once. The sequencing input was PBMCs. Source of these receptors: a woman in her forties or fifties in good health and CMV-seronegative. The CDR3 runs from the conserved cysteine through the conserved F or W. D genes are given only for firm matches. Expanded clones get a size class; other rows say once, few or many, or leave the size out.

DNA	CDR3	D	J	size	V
TGTGCCAGCAGCCAGCGGGCGGGGGGGAACGGGGAGCTGTTTTTT	CASSQRAGGNGELFF	TRBD2	TRBJ2-2	NA	TRBV7-8
TGTGCCAGCAGTTTATCGAGAGCGGGGGGGCTTTTTGGCACAGATACGCAGTATTTT	CASSLSRAGGLFGTDTQYF	TRBD2	TRBJ2-3	NA	TRBV27
TGCGCCAGCAGTGAGCTTAGCGGCAATGAGCAGTTCTTC	CASSELSGNEQFF	NA	TRBJ2-1	NA	TRBV10-1
TGTGCCAGCAGCCACAACAGGGAGGGCACTGAAGCTTTCTTT	CASSHNREGTEAFF	NA	TRBJ1-1	NA	TRBV6-1
TGTGCCAGCAGTTCGACAGGGAAAAATCAGCCCCAGCATTTT	CASSSTGKNQPQHF	TRBD1	TRBJ1-5	NA	TRBV2
TGTGCCAGCAGTTTTCGCAGCGCCTACGAGCAGTACTTC	CASSFRSAYEQYF	NA	TRBJ2-7	NA	TRBV28
TGTGCCAGCAGTTACGACAGGGCCTCTGGAAACACCATATATTTT	CASSYDRASGNTIYF	TRBD1	TRBJ1-3	NA	TRBV6-5
TGTGCCAGCAGCTTAGCGGACAGATATAATTCACCCCTCCACTTT	CASSLADRYNSPLHF	NA	TRBJ1-6	NA	TRBV7-2
TGCGCCAGCAGCTTGGGACAGGGCAATGAGCAGTTCTTC	CASSLGQGNEQFF	TRBD1	TRBJ2-1	NA	TRBV5-1
TGTGCCAGCAGCCAAGAGGTAGCGGGATACAATGAGCAGTTCTTC	CASSQEVAGYNEQFF	TRBD2	TRBJ2-1	NA	TRBV4-2
TGTGCCAGTAACGAAAGGACAGGCGGCTACACCTTC	CASNERTGGYTF	TRBD1	TRBJ1-2	few	TRBV19
TGTGCCATCAGTGAATATCTTAGCGGGAGGGCGAAGGATACGCAGTATTTT	CAISEYLSGRAKDTQYF	TRBD2	TRBJ2-3	once	TRBV10-3
TGCGCCAGCAGCCTCCGGTATAGCGACTCCTACGAGCAGTACTTC	CASSLRYSDSYEQYF	NA	TRBJ2-7	NA	TRBV4-1
TGTGCCAGCAGTGAATTTGGGGGACAGGGGATAATTGGTAGCAATCAGCCCCAGCATTTT	CASSEFGGQGIIGSNQPQHF	TRBD1	TRBJ1-5	NA	TRBV6-1
TGTGCCAGCAGTGAGACCCGGGACACGTCGGAGACCCAGTACTTC	CASSETRDTSETQYF	NA	TRBJ2-5	NA	TRBV25-1
TGTGCCAGCTCACCTCCGGGACTAGCGGGAATAAACATTCAGTACTTC	CASSPPGLAGINIQYF	TRBD2	TRBJ2-4	few	TRBV18
TGTGCCAGTAGTACGGGACAGAATGTGAACACTGAAGCTTTCTTT	CASSTGQNVNTEAFF	TRBD1	TRBJ1-1	NA	TRBV19
TGTGCCAGCAGTTTACTAGCGAGTACCTACGAGCAGTACTTC	CASSLLASTYEQYF	NA	TRBJ2-7	NA	TRBV27
TGCGCCAGCAGCTCTAAATCACCCCTCCACTTT	CASSSKSPLHF	NA	TRBJ1-6	NA	TRBV5-1
TGTGCCAGCAGCGTAGAAGGGGTCTCCTACAATGAGCAGTTCTTC	CASSVEGVSYNEQFF	NA	TRBJ2-1	NA	TRBV9
TGCGCCAGCGAACAAGGACTAGCGGGGGGAGAGACCCAGTACTTC	CASEQGLAGGETQYF	TRBD2	TRBJ2-5	NA	TRBV5-1
TGCGCCAGCAGCTTGGCGGATTGGACGGGAACTGAAGCTTTCTTT	CASSLADWTGTEAFF	NA	TRBJ1-1	NA	TRBV5-1
TGTGCCAGCAAACCCGGGACTACCGCCTACGAGCAGTACTTC	CASKPGTTAYEQYF	TRBD2	TRBJ2-7	NA	TRBV2